The 26 T cell receptor beta chains reported below all come from one sample, sequenced in a study of blood T cell repertoires in COVID-19. TCRdb's table, derived via immunoSEQ multiplex PCR, lists solely in-frame clones and lacks some. This sample yields about 250,000 clones, of which almost 90% are seen a single time; over 1.1% belongs to the top ten. Sample: peripheral blood. The receptors were sampled from a man at least 80 years old with acute or convalescent COVID-19.

The V call is TRBV11-1, the J call TRBJ1-1; TRBD1 might be the D (6 bases). The germline CDR1 and CDR2 sequences are SGHAT and FQDESV (reference sequence). This CDR3 is 13 amino acids long. Deletions cut 6 bases from V and 11 bases from J, with 19 bases between. The CDR3 region has the DNA TGTGCCAGCAGGGTAACAGGGAGCTCTGGGGCTTTCTTT. Its translation is CASRVTGSSGAFF.

V and J are TRBV7-3 and TRBJ2-5, with D uncertain. Between the trimmed V and J ends, which lost 1 base and 7 bases, there was a span of 10 bases. From germline, CDR1 is SGHTA and CDR2 FQGTGA. This CDR3 spans 13 amino acids. The CDR3 DNA is TGTGCCAGCAGCTTAAATCCCGGCGGGACCCAGTACTTC. This translates into CASSLNPGGTQYF.

V usage is TRBV2 and J usage is TRBJ2-7, with 12 bases matching TRBD2. V trimming: 4 bases; J trimming: 5 bases; junction bases outside the gene matches: 3. Germline V gene data show CDR1 as SNHLY and CDR2 as FYNNEI. This CDR3 is 14 amino acids long. For the CDR3, the DNA is TGTGCCAGCAGTGGAACTAGCGGGAGGAACGAGCAGTACTTC. Encoded protein: CASSGTSGRNEQYF.

CDR3 bases: TGTGCCAGCAGCCGAGAGGGTCGCGAAGCTTTCTTT. Its protein product is CASSREGREAFF. This chain links TRBV7-9 with TRBJ1-1; D call uncertain. CDR1 and CDR2 (germline): SEHNR, FQNEAQ (reference sequence). The V and J ends lost 5 bases and 8 bases respectively, with 12 bases between them. There are 12 residues in the CDR3.

The chain links TRBV19 to TRBJ2-3, with D possibly TRBD1 on 6 matching bases. The V end lost 5 bases, the J end lost 10 bases, and 16 bases lay between the germline ends. The CDR3 covers 13 residues. Looked up from germline, CDR1 is LNHDA and CDR2 is SQIVND (reference sequence). CDR3: CASSDLQGQAQYF. CDR3 in DNA: TGTGCCAGTAGTGATTTACAGGGTCAGGCGCAGTATTTT.

J is TRBJ1-2 and V is TRBV5-6; 9 nucleotides agree with TRBD1. Germline-derived CDR1 and CDR2 are SGHDT and YYEEEE. This CDR3 contains 17 residues. V was pared by 0 bases and J by 7 bases, with 13 bases of the junction left unmatched. CDR3 in amino acids: CASSLGRTGARSSGYTF. In DNA, the CDR3 is TGTGCCAGCAGCTTGGGTCGGACAGGGGCAAGATCTAGTGGCTACACCTTC.

V gene TRBV10-3 combines with J gene TRBJ2-2; possibly TRBD1 for D (5 bases). The CDR3 runs 17 residues. Germline-derived CDR1 and CDR2 are ENHRY and SYGVKD. V shed 6 bases and J shed 3 bases, with 20 bases lying between them. The CDR3 nucleotides read TGTGCCATCAGCGAGCAGGCAGGGAATCGGGACACCGGGGAGCTGTTTTTT. Translation: CAISEQAGNRDTGELFF.

V is TRBV3-1 (or the pseudogene TRBV3-2) and J is TRBJ2-1, with TRBD2 as a possible D gene (6 bases). This CDR3 contains 18 residues. Germline lookup yields CDR1 LGHDT and CDR2 YNNKEL (reference sequence). V was pared by 2 bases and J by 0 bases, with 17 bases between. The DNA for the CDR3 is TGTGCCAGCAGCCAACCCAAGGTAGCGGTTAGCTCCTACAATGAGCAGTTCTTC. Protein sequence: CASSQPKVAVSSYNEQFF.

This chain links TRBV6-5 with TRBJ2-7; 8 nucleotides match TRBD2. CDR1 is MNHEY and CDR2 is SVGAGI in the germline V gene. This CDR3 is 14 amino acids long. V lost 7 bases and J lost 2; bases outside the gene matches: 7. Written as DNA, the CDR3 is TGTGCCAGCAAACTTAGCGGGGCAACCTACGAGCAGTACTTC. Protein: CASKLSGATYEQYF.

This clone was seen once. The rearrangement links TRBV28 to TRBJ1-1, with 7 bases lining up with TRBD1. The germline V gene has CDR1 MDHEN and CDR2 SYDVKM. V dropped 2 bases and J dropped 3; count of bases not matched to a gene: 6. The CDR3 is made up of 15 amino acids. CDR3 bases: TGTGCCAGCAGTTTAACAGGGGATGGGGACACTGAAGCTTTCTTT. Its protein product is CASSLTGDGDTEAFF.

V is TRBV5-1 and J is TRBJ1-5; D call uncertain. Trimming cost V 0 bases and J 5 bases, with 12 bases left between them. The CDR3 totals 15 residues. Germline CDR1 is SGHRS and CDR2 is YFSETQ. The CDR3 reads CASSLEPQKDQPQHF. CDR3 nucleotide sequence: TGCGCCAGCAGCTTGGAGCCACAGAAAGATCAGCCCCAGCATTTT.

The chain recombines TRBV19 with TRBJ2-7; 9 bases fit TRBD2. There are 14 residues in the CDR3. V lost 5 bases, J lost 3 bases, and 5 bases stayed unmatched. CDR1 is LNHDA and CDR2 is SQIVND in the germline V gene (reference sequence). The CDR3 nucleotides read TGTGCCAGTAGTCAGGCGGGAGGGCTCTACGAGCAGTACTTC. As protein: CASSQAGGLYEQYF.

This chain connects TRBV4-1 to TRBJ2-7; possible D gene TRBD2, 5 bases. CDR3 size: 15 residues. Germline CDR1 reads MGHRA; CDR2 reads YSYEKL. The ends were cut back, 3 bases at V and 2 bases at J, with 14 bases in the middle. The CDR3 sequence is CASSQTNNGAYEQYF. In DNA, the CDR3 is TGCGCCAGCAGCCAGACCAACAACGGGGCCTACGAGCAGTACTTC.

This clone has at least ten counts. V is TRBV4-2 and J is TRBJ2-7, with D possibly matching TRBD2 (5 bases). The V gene lost 1 base and the J gene lost 0 bases, with 10 bases spanning the gap. Germline V gene lookup returns CDR1 LGHNA and CDR2 YNFKEQ. This CDR3 spans 15 amino acids. In nucleotides, the CDR3 is TGTGCCAGCAGCCAAGTAAACAGCGGCTCCTACGAGCAGTACTTC. The encoded protein is CASSQVNSGSYEQYF.

This chain connects TRBV27 to TRBJ2-1; 10 bases fit TRBD2. CDR3 length equals 15 residues. After removal of 4 bases from V and 8 bases from J, the junction contained 8 bases not matched to a gene. Germline CDR1 is MNHEY and CDR2 is SMNVEV (reference sequence). The CDR3 reads CASSWELAGAYEQFF. For the CDR3, the DNA is TGTGCCAGCAGTTGGGAGCTAGCGGGAGCCTATGAGCAGTTCTTC.

The chain uses TRBV6-2 or TRBV6-3 and TRBJ2-4; 12 nucleotides agree with TRBD2. The V gene end was trimmed by 5 bases and the J gene end by 7 bases; junction bases not matched to a gene: 21. Germline CDR1 reads MNHEY; CDR2 reads SVGEGT. This CDR3 is 20 amino acids long. DNA of the CDR3: TGTGCCAGCAGTACCCATACCCCCCGACTAGCGGGAGAGGGTGCCAACATTCAGTACTTC. It codes for CASSTHTPRLAGEGANIQYF.

This rearrangement joins TRBV7-2 to TRBJ1-6, with D maybe TRBD1 (6 bases). Trimming cost V 6 bases and J 10 bases, with 13 bases left between them. Germline V lookup: CDR1 SGHTA, CDR2 FQGNSA. The CDR3 covers 13 residues. The CDR3 bases are TGTGCCAGCAGTCCACAGGGTCGATCACCCCTCCACTTT. Protein: CASSPQGRSPLHF.

The genes are TRBV19 and TRBJ1-2; D is unclear. Germline V gene data show CDR1 as LNHDA and CDR2 as SQIVND (reference sequence). Trimming left V 3 bases short and J 4 bases short, with 12 bases between. The CDR3 runs to 14 residues. In DNA form, the CDR3 reads TGTGCCAGTAGTATGGAGACCCACGGCTATGGCTACACCTTC. It encodes CASSMETHGYGYTF.

This chain connects TRBV6-1 to TRBJ2-1, with D uncertain. The V end lost 2 bases, the J end lost 9 bases, and 14 bases lay between the germline ends. CDR1 MNHNS and CDR2 SASEGT come from the germline V gene. The CDR3 spans 14 residues. The CDR3 here is CASSESGRNSEQFF. The CDR3 DNA reads as TGTGCCAGCAGTGAAAGTGGGCGTAACAGTGAGCAGTTCTTC.

The CDR3 loop is CASSPLAGAIDTQYF. The CDR3 region has the DNA TGCGCCAGCAGCCCACTAGCGGGAGCGATAGATACGCAGTATTTT. The V gene is TRBV4-1, the J gene TRBJ2-3; 11 bases fit TRBD2. This CDR3 comprises 15 residues. Looked up from germline, CDR1 is MGHRA and CDR2 is YSYEKL. V trimming: 4 bases; J trimming: 5 bases; junction bases outside the gene matches: 5.

This clone was seen once. The V and J genes are TRBV18 and TRBJ2-3; D unclear. The CDR3 is made up of 13 amino acids. V lost 5 bases and J lost 3, with 9 bases in between. The germline V gene has CDR1 KGHSH and CDR2 LQKENI. This CDR3 reads CASSVTETDTQYF. In nucleotides, the CDR3 is TGTGCCAGCTCAGTGACTGAAACAGATACGCAGTATTTT.

The J gene is TRBJ1-2, the V gene TRBV6-2 or TRBV6-3; 8 bases are shared with TRBD1. V lost 2 bases to trimming and J lost 0 bases; unmatched junction nucleotides: 2. Germline V lookup: CDR1 MNHEY, CDR2 SVGEGT. The CDR3 has 15 residues. The DNA for the CDR3 is TGTGCCAGCAGTTACGGCAGGGGGCCTAACTATGGCTACACCTTC. Residues: CASSYGRGPNYGYTF.

The rearrangement joins TRBV4-1 to TRBJ2-1; 8 bases are shared with TRBD1. The CDR3 length is 19 residues. Trimming cost V 4 bases and J 2 bases; bases outside gene matches: 16. The germline V gene has CDR1 MGHRA and CDR2 YSYEKL. The CDR3 bases are TGCGCCAGCAGCCCCTCTCGGCTCTCAGACAGGGGTGCCTACAATGAGCAGTTCTTC. Amino acids: CASSPSRLSDRGAYNEQFF.

The rearrangement joins TRBV19 to TRBJ1-2, with D possibly TRBD1 on 5 matching bases. CDR3 length: 13 residues. V lost 2 bases, J lost 4 bases, and 8 bases lay in between. The V gene's germline CDR1 is LNHDA and CDR2 SQIVND (reference sequence). The CDR3 nucleotides are TGTGCCAGTAGTATACGGGGGAGCTATGGCTACACCTTC. Its translation: CASSIRGSYGYTF.

The V gene is TRBV12-3 or TRBV12-4, the J gene TRBJ1-2; D is unresolved. The length of the CDR3 is 13 residues. Trimming took off 2 bases at V and 3 bases at J, with 7 bases between the two ends. The CDR3 DNA follows: TGTGCCAGCAGTTTAAGGGAGGACTATGGCTACACCTTC. Translated, it gives CASSLREDYGYTF.

V and J are TRBV7-2 and TRBJ1-5, with D unresolved. Germline V lookup: CDR1 SGHTA, CDR2 FQGNSA. Between the trimmed V and J ends, which lost 1 base and 4 bases, there was a span of 8 bases. This CDR3 region has 14 residues. CDR3 sequence reads: CASSLVSGNQPQHF. The CDR3 DNA is TGTGCCAGCAGCTTAGTCTCGGGTAATCAGCCCCAGCATTTT.